This T cell receptor (beta chain) was identified during a study of T-cell memory formation after mild COVID-19. Study results and caveats: Contracting clones, day 15 to 85, had balanced CD4/CD8, and later expanders favored CD4+. Researchers could not confirm that second-wave clones peaking on day 37 targeted SARS-CoV-2. Contracting CD8+ clones were enriched in EMRA, CD4+ mainly in CM and EM.

The authors produced TCR alpha and TCR beta cDNA libraries with sample barcodes and UMIs by 5'RACE using constant-segment primers. TCRdb redid the calling of the 5' RACE reads with MiXCR, one entry per CDR3 protein. Counted here are nearly 40,000 distinct CDR3 sequences, about 6% occurring once; the ten biggest clones make up around 0.84%. This clonotype was counted a few times. The antigen remains undetermined. J was trimmed by 2 bases and V by 0 bases; bases with no gene match: 6. Looked up from germline, CDR1 is DFQATT and CDR2 is SNEGSKA (reference sequence). The CDR3 is 15 residues long. This TCR was sampled from an adult who had mild COVID-19 (a few samples of this study predate the infection). Cell type and time point are not known. Sequencing was carried out using PBMCs or a T cell subset sorted from them (not recorded which). The chain couples TRBV20-1 to TRBJ2-7, with 8 bases lining up with TRBD2. In DNA form, the CDR3 reads TGCAGTGCTAGAGATCTAACTAGCGGCACCTACGAGCAGTACTTC. Translating it yields CSARDLTSGTYEQYF.